This entry concerns a single T cell receptor (beta chain). The DNA is omitted, as the CDR3 cannot be located on it reliably, and the CDR3 follows TCRdb's listing. Generated by immunoSEQ multiplex PCR, the TCRdb table keeps only in-frame clones and is missing some. Seen here are just over 150,000 clones, 90% to 95% observed once, and the top ten hold about 5%. Ends included, the CDR3 has 13 residues. Germline V gene sequence: CDR1 MNHEY, CDR2 SMNVEV (reference sequence). The source of the sample is a study of blood T cell repertoires in COVID-19. Across the whole study: COVID-19 samples from acute and convalescent phases originated in the United States, Italy and Spain. T cells, B-cell-depleted T cells, or PBMCs supplied cDNA or gDNA.

This receptor was taken from a woman aged 45-59 years with acute or convalescent COVID-19. V and J are TRBV27 and TRBJ1-1; TRBD1, the D gene given by the table, was not confirmed from the DNA. The material sequenced was peripheral blood. The CDR3 protein is CASSSSTGAEAFF.